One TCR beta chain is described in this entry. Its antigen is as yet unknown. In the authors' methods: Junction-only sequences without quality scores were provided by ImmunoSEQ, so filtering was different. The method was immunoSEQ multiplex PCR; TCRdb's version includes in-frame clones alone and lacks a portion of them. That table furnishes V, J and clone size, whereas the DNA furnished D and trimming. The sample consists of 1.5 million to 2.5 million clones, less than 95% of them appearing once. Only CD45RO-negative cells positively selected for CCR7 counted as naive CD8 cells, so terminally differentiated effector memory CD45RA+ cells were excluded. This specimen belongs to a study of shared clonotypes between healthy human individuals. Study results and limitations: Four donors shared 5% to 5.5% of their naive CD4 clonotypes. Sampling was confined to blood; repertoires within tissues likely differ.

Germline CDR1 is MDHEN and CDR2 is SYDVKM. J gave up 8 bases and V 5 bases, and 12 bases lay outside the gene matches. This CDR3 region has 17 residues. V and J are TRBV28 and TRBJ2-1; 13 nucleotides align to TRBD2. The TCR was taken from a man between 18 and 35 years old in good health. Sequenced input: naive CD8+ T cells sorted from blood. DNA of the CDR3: TGTGCCAGCAGTACTCCGGGACTAGCGGGGACCCGCGATGAGCAGTTCTTC. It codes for CASSTPGLAGTRDEQFF.